This T cell receptor beta chain was recovered during a study of T-cell reconstitution after alpha-beta-depleted transplantation in children. This clonotype was observed many times. Its specificity is unknown. The library targeted TCRbeta and was prepared with unique molecular identifiers. In TCRdb, the PCR reads were re-called with MiXCR into one record per CDR3 protein. The repertoire holds fewer than 4,500 distinct CDR3 sequences, with 9.5% to 15% as singletons. Germline CDR1 and CDR2: SGHVS and FNYEAQ. The CDR3 extends over 14 amino acids. With 3 bases removed from V and 1 base from J, the gap between germline ends came to 10 bases. General study findings and limits: Reported findings indicate that, about two months after transplant, alpha-beta T cells came from several hundred expanded clones, which were derived from non-depleted graft cells. Newly generated T cells supplied most T-cell counts and diversity one year post-transplant.

Material: PBMCs, mostly from graft donor cells, obtained 60 days after TCRalphabeta/CD19-depleted stem cell transplant. This chain connects TRBV7-6 to TRBJ2-7; TRBD1 might be the D (6 bases). This TCR came from a male patient under 10 years old who had a stem cell transplant for acute lymphoblastic leukemia, so the T cells may come from the graft donor. CDR3: CASSLIQGSYEQYF. CDR3 DNA: TGTGCCAGCAGCTTGATACAGGGATCCTACGAGCAGTACTTC.